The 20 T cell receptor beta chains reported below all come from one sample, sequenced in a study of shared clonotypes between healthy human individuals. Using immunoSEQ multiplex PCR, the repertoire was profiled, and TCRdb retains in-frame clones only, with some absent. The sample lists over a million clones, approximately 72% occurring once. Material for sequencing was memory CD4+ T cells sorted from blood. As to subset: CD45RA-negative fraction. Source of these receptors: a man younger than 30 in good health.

The chain's CDR3 is CASSSTGTSGRDEQFF. As DNA, the CDR3 is TGTGCCAGCAGCTCTACCGGGACTAGCGGGAGGGATGAGCAGTTCTTC. The genes are TRBV7-6 and TRBJ2-1; 16 bases fit TRBD2. The CDR3 totals 16 residues. The V gene's germline CDR1 is SGHVS and CDR2 FNYEAQ. V gave up 4 bases and J gave up 8 bases; unmatched junction bases: 5. The whole variable domain, remainder taken from reference TRBV7-6 and TRBJ2-1, is GAGVSQSPRYKVTKRGQDVALRCDPISGHVSLYWYRQALGQGPEFLTYFNYEAQQDKSGLPNDRFSAERPEGSISTLTIQRTEQRDSAMYRCASSSTGTSGRDEQFFGPGTRLTVL.

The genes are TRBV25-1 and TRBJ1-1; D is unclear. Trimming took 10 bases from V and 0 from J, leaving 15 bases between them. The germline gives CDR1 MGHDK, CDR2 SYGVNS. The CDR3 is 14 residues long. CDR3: CATSRGSLNTEAFF. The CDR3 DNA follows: TGTGCCACCTCTCGGGGTTCCCTGAACACTGAAGCTTTCTTT.

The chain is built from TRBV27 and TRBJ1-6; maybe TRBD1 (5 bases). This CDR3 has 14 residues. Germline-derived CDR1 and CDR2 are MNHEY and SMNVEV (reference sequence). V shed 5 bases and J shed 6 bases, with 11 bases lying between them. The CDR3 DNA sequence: TGTGCCAGCAGTCCGAGACAGATTAATTCACCCCTCCACTTT. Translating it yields CASSPRQINSPLHF.

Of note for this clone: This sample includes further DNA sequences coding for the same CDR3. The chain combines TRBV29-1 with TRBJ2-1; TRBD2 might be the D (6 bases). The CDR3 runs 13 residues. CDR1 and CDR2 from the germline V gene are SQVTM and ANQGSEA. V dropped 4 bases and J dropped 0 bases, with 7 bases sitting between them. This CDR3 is CSVGGVSYNEQFF. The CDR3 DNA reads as TGCAGCGTTGGGGGGGTCTCCTACAATGAGCAGTTCTTC.

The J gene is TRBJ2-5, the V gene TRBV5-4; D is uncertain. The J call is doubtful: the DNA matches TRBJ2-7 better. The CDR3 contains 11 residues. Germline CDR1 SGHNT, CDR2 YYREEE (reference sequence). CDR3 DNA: TGTGCCAGCAGCGACGGCTACGAGCAGTACTTC. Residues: CASSDGYEQYF.

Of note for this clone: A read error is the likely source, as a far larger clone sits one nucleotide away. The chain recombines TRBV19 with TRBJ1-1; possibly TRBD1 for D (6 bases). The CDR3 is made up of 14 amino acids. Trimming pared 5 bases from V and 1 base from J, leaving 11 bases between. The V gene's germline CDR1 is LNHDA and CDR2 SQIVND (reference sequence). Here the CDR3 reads CASSPRGQNTEAFF. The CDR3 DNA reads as TGTGCCAGTAGTCCCAGGGGACAGAACACTGAAGCTTTCTTT.

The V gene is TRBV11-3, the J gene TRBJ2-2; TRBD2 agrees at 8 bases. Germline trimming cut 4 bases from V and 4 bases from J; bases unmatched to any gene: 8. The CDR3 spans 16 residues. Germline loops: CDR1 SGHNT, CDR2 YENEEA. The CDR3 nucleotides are TGTGCCAGCAGCTCCCAGGGGCGGGAGGTCACCGGGGAGCTGTTTTTT. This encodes CASSSQGREVTGELFF.

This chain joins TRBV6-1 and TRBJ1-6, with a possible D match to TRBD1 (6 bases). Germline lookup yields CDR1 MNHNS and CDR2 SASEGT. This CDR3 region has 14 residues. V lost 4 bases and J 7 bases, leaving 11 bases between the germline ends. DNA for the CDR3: TGTGCCAGCAGTGCCGGGACAACGAATTCACCCCTCCACTTT. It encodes CASSAGTTNSPLHF.

The CDR3 DNA reads TGCGCCAGCAGCCGTGAGGGGGCTAGCACCGGGGAGCTGTTTTTT. Amino acid sequence: CASSREGASTGELFF. The chain combines TRBV5-1 with TRBJ2-2; TRBD1 matches at 7 bases. CDR1 is SGHRS, CDR2 YFSETQ, per germline. This CDR3 is 15 amino acids long. The V gene end was trimmed by 4 bases and the J gene end by 4 bases; junction bases not matched to a gene: 7.

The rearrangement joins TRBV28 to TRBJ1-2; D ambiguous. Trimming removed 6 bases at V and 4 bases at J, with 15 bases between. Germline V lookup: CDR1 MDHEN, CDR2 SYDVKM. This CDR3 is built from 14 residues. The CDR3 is CASSKVALPYGYTF. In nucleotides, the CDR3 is TGTGCCAGCAGCAAGGTGGCGCTCCCCTATGGCTACACCTTC.

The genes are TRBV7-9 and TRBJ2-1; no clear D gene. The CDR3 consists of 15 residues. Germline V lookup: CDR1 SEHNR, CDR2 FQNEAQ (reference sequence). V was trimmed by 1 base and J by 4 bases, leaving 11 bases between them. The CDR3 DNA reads TGTGCCAGCAGCTTAGGCTCCGTGGGGTACAATGAGCAGTTCTTC. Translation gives CASSLGSVGYNEQFF.

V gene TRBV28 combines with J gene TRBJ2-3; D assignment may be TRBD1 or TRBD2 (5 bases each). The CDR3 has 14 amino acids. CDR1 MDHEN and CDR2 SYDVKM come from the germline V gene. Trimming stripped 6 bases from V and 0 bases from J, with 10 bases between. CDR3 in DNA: TGTGCCAGCAGGGGGGTTTCGAGCACAGATACGCAGTATTTT. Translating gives CASRGVSSTDTQYF.

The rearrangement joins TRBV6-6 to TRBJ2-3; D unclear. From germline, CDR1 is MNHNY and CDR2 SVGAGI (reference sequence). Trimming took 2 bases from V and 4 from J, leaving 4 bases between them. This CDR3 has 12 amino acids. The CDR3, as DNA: TGTGCCAGCAGTTACGTGGCAGATACGCAGTATTTT. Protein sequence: CASSYVADTQYF.

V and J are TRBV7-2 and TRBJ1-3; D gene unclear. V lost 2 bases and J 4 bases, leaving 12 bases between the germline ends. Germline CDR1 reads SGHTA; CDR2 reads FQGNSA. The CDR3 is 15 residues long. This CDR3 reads CASSLLSGAGNTIYF. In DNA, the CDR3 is TGTGCCAGCAGCTTACTATCGGGCGCGGGAAACACCATATATTTT.

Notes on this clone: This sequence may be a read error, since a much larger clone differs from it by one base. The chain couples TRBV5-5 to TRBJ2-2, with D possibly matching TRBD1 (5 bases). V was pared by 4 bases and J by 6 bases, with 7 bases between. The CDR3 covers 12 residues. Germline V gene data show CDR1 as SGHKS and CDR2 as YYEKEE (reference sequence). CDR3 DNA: TGTGCCAGCAGCATAGGGGCCGGGGAGCTGTTTTTT. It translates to CASSIGAGELFF.

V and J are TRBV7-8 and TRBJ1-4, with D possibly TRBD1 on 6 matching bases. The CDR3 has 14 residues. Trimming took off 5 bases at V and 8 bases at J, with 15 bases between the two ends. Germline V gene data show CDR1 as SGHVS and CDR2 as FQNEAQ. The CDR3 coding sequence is TGTGCCAGCAGCCAGACTACAGGGCGCGAAAAACTGTTTTTT. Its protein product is CASSQTTGREKLFF.

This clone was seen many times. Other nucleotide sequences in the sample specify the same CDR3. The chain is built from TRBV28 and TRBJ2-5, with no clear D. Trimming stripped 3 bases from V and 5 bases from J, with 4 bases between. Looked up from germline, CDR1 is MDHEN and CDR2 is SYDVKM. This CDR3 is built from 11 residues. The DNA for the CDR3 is TGTGCCAGCAGTTTTAGGGAGACCCAGTACTTC. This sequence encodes CASSFRETQYF.

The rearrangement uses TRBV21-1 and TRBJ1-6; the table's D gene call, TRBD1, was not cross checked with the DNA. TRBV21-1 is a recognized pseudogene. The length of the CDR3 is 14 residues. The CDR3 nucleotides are TGTGCCAGCAGTGGCATACAAAGAAATTCACCCCTCCACTTT. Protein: CASSGIQRNSPLHF.

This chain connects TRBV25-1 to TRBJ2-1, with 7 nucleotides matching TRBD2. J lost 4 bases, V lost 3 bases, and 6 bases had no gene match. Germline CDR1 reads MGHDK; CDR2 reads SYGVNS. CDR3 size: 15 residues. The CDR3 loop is CASSEGTSEYNEQFF. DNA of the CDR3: TGTGCCAGCAGTGAGGGCACTAGCGAGTACAATGAGCAGTTCTTC.

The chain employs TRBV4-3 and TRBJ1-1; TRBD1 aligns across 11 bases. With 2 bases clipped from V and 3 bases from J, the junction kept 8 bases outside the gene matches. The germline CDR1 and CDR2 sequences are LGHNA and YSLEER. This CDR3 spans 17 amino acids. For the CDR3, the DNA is TGCGCCAGCAGCCAACACCTTCAGGGACAGGGGGACACTGAAGCTTTCTTT. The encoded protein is CASSQHLQGQGDTEAFF.